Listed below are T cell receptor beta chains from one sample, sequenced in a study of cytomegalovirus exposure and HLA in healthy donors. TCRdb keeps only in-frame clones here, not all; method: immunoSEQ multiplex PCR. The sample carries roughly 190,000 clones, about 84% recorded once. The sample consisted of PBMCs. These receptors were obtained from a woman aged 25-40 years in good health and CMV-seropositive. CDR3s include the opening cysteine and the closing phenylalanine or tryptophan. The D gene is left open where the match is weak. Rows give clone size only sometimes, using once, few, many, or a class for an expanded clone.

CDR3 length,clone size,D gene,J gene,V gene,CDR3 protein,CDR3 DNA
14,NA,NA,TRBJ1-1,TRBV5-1,CASSLRGGNTEAFF,TGCGCCAGCAGCTTGAGAGGAGGGAACACTGAAGCTTTCTTT
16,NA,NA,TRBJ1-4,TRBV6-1,CASSEAGGRGNEKLFF,TGTGCCAGCAGTGAAGCGGGGGGTAGGGGTAATGAAAAACTGTTTTTT
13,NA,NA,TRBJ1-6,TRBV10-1,CASSESPNSPLHF,TGCGCCAGCAGTGAGTCCCCAAATTCACCCCTCCACTTT
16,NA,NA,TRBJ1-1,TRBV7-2,CASSQLQVGMRREAFF,TGTGCCAGCAGCCAACTCCAGGTGGGGATGCGGAGGGAAGCTTTCTTT
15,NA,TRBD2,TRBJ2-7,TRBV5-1,CASSPGLAGVYEQYF,TGCGCCAGCAGCCCCGGACTAGCGGGAGTCTACGAGCAGTACTTC
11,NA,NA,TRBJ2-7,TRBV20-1,CSAKQGAEQYF,TGCAGTGCTAAACAGGGTGCCGAGCAGTACTTC
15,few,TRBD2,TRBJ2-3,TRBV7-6,CASRKTSVSTDTQYF,TGTGCCAGCAGGAAAACTAGCGTAAGCACAGATACGCAGTATTTT
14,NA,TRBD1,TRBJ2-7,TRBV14,CASSQERGPYEQYF,TGTGCCAGCAGCCAAGAAAGGGGGCCCTACGAGCAGTACTTC
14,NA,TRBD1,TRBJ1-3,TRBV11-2,CASSFRTGGNTIYF,TGTGCCAGCAGCTTCAGGACAGGTGGAAACACCATATATTTT
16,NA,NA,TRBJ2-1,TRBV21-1,CASSNDLRSSYNEQFF,TGTGCCAGCAGCAACGACCTACGGAGCTCCTACAATGAGCAGTTCTTC
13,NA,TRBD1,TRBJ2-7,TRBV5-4,CASSYTGAHEQYF,TGTGCCAGCAGCTACACAGGGGCCCACGAGCAGTACTTC
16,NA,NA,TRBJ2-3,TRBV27,CASSFWRGFGTDTQYF,TGTGCCAGCAGTTTCTGGAGGGGTTTCGGCACAGATACGCAGTATTTT
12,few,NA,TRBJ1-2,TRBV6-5,CASRPGNQGYTF,TGTGCCAGTCGACCAGGGAATCAGGGCTACACCTTC
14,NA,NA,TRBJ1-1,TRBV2,CAYLQGGLNTEAFF,TGTGCTTACCTCCAAGGGGGACTGAACACTGAAGCTTTCTTT
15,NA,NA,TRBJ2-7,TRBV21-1,CASSKARTPAYEQYF,TGTGCCAGCAGCAAAGCGAGGACACCTGCCTACGAGCAGTACTTC
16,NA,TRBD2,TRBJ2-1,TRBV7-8,CASSAAGLAAYNEQFF,TGTGCCAGCAGCGCCGCGGGACTAGCGGCCTACAATGAGCAGTTCTTC
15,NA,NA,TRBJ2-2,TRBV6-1,CASSTPGTNTGELFF,TGTGCCAGCAGTACCCCGGGGACAAACACCGGGGAGCTGTTTTTT
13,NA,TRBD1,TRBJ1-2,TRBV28,CASRPDRDHGYTF,TGTGCCAGCAGGCCAGACAGGGACCATGGCTACACCTTC
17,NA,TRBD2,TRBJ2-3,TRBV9,CASSFGGAGEGTDTQYF,TGTGCCAGCAGCTTCGGAGGAGCGGGAGAGGGCACAGATACGCAGTATTTT
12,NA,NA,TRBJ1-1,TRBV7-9,CSSGEGGAEAFF,TGTTCCAGCGGAGAGGGGGGGGCTGAAGCTTTCTTT
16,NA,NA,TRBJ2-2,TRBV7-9,CSSSTGGGRHTGELFF,TGTTCCAGCAGCACGGGAGGGGGCAGACACACCGGGGAGCTGTTTTTT
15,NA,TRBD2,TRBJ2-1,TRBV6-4,CASSSRGGSYNEQFF,TGTGCCAGCAGCTCCCGGGGGGGATCCTACAATGAGCAGTTCTTC
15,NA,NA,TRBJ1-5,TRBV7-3,CASSPSTGWRPPQHF,TGTGCCAGCAGCCCCTCAACAGGGTGGCGCCCGCCCCAGCATTTT
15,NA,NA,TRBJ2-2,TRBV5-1,CASSLAGGTDGELFF,TGCGCCAGCAGCTTGGCCGGCGGTACGGACGGGGAGCTGTTTTTT
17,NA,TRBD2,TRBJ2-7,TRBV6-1,CASSEGLLGGGEREQYF,TGTGCCAGCAGTGAAGGACTACTGGGGGGGGGTGAGCGAGAGCAGTACTTC
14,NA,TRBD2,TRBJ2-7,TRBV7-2,CASSSLGLAAEQYF,TGTGCCAGCAGCTCCCTGGGACTAGCGGCCGAGCAGTACTTC